A selection of T cell receptor beta chains follows, all from one sample in a study of cytomegalovirus exposure and HLA in healthy donors. Here immunoSEQ multiplex PCR was the method, and the copy in TCRdb shows in-frame clones only, minus some. The sample records roughly 150,000 clones, roughly 77% being singletons. Sequenced sample: PBMCs. These receptors were taken from a man aged 50 to 60 in good health and CMV-seropositive. CDR3s include the opening cysteine and the closing phenylalanine or tryptophan. The D gene is left open where the match is weak.

>TRBJ1-4|TRBD1|TRBV10-3|17
CAISLTGAASTNEKLFF
>TRBJ2-3|TRBD2|TRBV15|18
CATSRESLAGGSTDTQYF
>TRBJ1-4|NA|TRBV6-5|15
CASGRQAATNEKLFF
>TRBJ1-2|TRBD1|TRBV4-3|14
CASSQNLGQGGYTF
>TRBJ2-3|TRBD1|TRBV5-5|14
CASSLGQGKDTQYF
>TRBJ1-1|TRBD1|TRBV5-4|13
CASSFRTGEVILF
>TRBJ1-5|NA|TRBV30|13
CAWSRDSNQPQHF
>TRBJ2-7|TRBD1|TRBV5-1|17
CASSFQVRTGGTYEQYF
>TRBJ1-5|TRBD1|TRBV28|14
CASSQTGRNQPQHF
>TRBJ2-1|TRBD2|TRBV5-1|15
CASSLEAGGLYEQFF
>TRBJ2-2|TRBD1|TRBV9|16
CASSVGQGAYTGELFF
>TRBJ2-7|TRBD2|TRBV7-6|16
CASSPRLLAGGGEQYF
>TRBJ1-4|TRBD1|TRBV7-9|18
CASSSPALRDRGNEKLFF
>TRBJ1-5|NA|TRBV4-3|17
CASSQDEYQDGDQPQHF
>TRBJ1-1|TRBD1|TRBV5-4|14
CASSLVDRGTEAFF
>TRBJ2-2|NA|TRBV11-2|14
CASSFGTFTGELFF
>TRBJ1-6|TRBD1|TRBV28|15
CASSLWPGGQSPLHF
>TRBJ2-5|NA|TRBV30|12
CAFARVEETQYF
>TRBJ2-5|TRBD1|TRBV29-1|12
CSSRTGRETQYF
>TRBJ1-2|NA|TRBV9|14
CASSPFPGGSGYTF
>TRBJ2-2|NA|TRBV25-1|13
CASSNPGTGELFF
>TRBJ1-4|NA|TRBV11-2|18
CASSQVLGGFRTNEKLFF
>TRBJ1-2|NA|TRBV7-2|15
CASSLVGAETYGYTF
>TRBJ1-1|NA|TRBV7-3|13
CASSRQLNTEAFF
>TRBJ1-1|NA|TRBV6-1|12
CASSDLNTEAFF
>TRBJ1-4|TRBD1|TRBV28|15
CASSPYRGSNEKLFF
>TRBJ1-2|NA|TRBV5-6|11
CASSLNYGYTF
>TRBJ2-7|TRBD1|TRBV11-2|14
CASSLVQGAREQYF
>TRBJ1-2|NA|TRBV10-2|12
CASSEGPRGYTF
>TRBJ1-2|TRBD1|TRBV18|16
CASSPNWDRIEHGYTF
>TRBJ2-1|TRBD2|TRBV5-1|18
CASSLFGSGGATYNEQFF
>TRBJ2-7|NA|TRBV10-1|13
CASSDGGSYEQYF
>TRBJ1-5|NA|TRBV6-1|17
CASSEIGRETNPKPQHF
>TRBJ2-7|TRBD1|TRBV5-1|16
CASSPRLDREFYEQYF
>TRBJ2-1|NA|TRBV4-3|14
CASSQGGRLNEQFF
>TRBJ2-7|NA|TRBV7-2|14
CASSLGGRGDEQYF
>TRBJ1-2|NA|TRBV7-9|14
CASSLAGRIGGYTF
>TRBJ2-5|NA|TRBV7-2|11
CASRAQETQYF
>TRBJ2-1|TRBD2|TRBV14|15
CASSPLGGTYNEQFF
>TRBJ1-5|NA|TRBV6-1|11
CASSQTQPQHF
>TRBJ2-7|TRBD2|TRBV4-3|16
CASSQDPAGNSYEQYF
>TRBJ2-3|TRBD2|TRBV30|14
CAWSLAGGTDTQYF
>TRBJ1-1|NA|TRBV28|15
CASMVRWGPNTEAFF
>TRBJ2-3|NA|TRBV21-1|15
CASPGLAESTDTQYF
>TRBJ2-5|TRBD1|TRBV9|15
CASSVGQGARETQYF
>TRBJ2-5|TRBD2|TRBV6-6|14
CASTRLAGGETQYF
>TRBJ1-1|NA|TRBV7-9|12
CASGPGGTEAFF
>TRBJ2-3|TRBD2|TRBV28|13
CAFGSGGADTQYF
>TRBJ2-1|NA|TRBV5-4|15
CASSLQGSSYNEQFF
>TRBJ2-7|NA|TRBV5-6|14
CASSFWGRSYEQYF
>TRBJ2-7|NA|TRBV5-6|12
CASSLRAYEQYF
>TRBJ2-2|NA|TRBV4-1|14
CASSQDFSAGELFF